Listed here is a single T cell receptor beta chain. What it binds is not known. The source of the sample is a study of shared clonotypes between healthy human individuals. Study context: Three plates each covered CD4 naive and memory; CD8 naive two, CD8 memory one.

Findings and limits, study-wide: In the sorted subsets, rarefaction showed sequencing was incomplete despite large depth.

Germline CDR1 is SGHAT and CDR2 is FQNNGV. After removal of 3 bases from V and 2 bases from J, the junction contained 7 bases not matched to a gene. The CDR3 is 15 amino acids. Replicate PCRs for sorted subsets used around 190 ng DNA; this equaled 25,000 to 30,000 T cell genomes. TCRdb's copy holds only in-frame clones and misses some; the assay was immunoSEQ multiplex PCR. The sample consists of over a million clones, over 95% of them appearing once. The TCR originated in a man younger than 45 in good health. Sequencing was carried out using naive CD4+ T cells sorted from blood. The subset is: CD45RA+ positively selected. The J gene is TRBJ2-7, the V gene TRBV11-2; 7 nucleotides match TRBD1. DNA of the CDR3: TGTGCCAGCAGCTTGTCCGGACAGGATCCCTACGAGCAGTACTTC. Translated, it gives CASSLSGQDPYEQYF.